This is a list of T cell receptor beta chains from one sample in a study of OX40 agonist ivuxolimab in advanced cancers. The assay was immunoSEQ multiplex PCR, and TCRdb's table has in-frame clones only and misses some. The repertoire has tens of thousands of clones, approximately 83% of them found once; the top ten carry 3.1%. The source was CD4+ or CD8+ T cells sorted from blood, collected in a trial of the OX40 agonist ivuxolimab. These receptors originate from an adult with an advanced solid tumor such as melanoma, head and neck, liver or kidney cancer. Both conserved end residues are part of each CDR3. The D gene is left open where the match is weak. Size values are once, few and many counts, or a class for expanded clones, and some rows have none.

>many|TRBJ1-5|-|TRBV6-6
CASTHSDQPQHF
TGTGCCAGCACGCATAGCGATCAGCCCCAGCATTTT
>-|TRBJ1-5|TRBD1|TRBV27
CASSLRSTGGGNQPQHF
TGTGCCAGCAGTTTACGCTCGACAGGGGGCGGCAATCAGCCCCAGCATTTT
>few|TRBJ1-2|-|TRBV9
CASSVGARIHRGYTF
TGTGCCAGCAGCGTAGGGGCAAGGATTCATAGAGGCTACACCTTC
>once|TRBJ1-4|TRBD1|TRBV5-1
CASSRRTGDNEKLFF
TGCGCCAGCAGCCGACGGACAGGAGATAATGAAAAACTGTTTTTT
>-|TRBJ2-2|TRBD2|TRBV6-4
CASSLLAGTNTGELFF
TGTGCCAGCAGTCTTTTAGCGGGGACGAACACCGGGGAGCTGTTTTTT
>-|TRBJ2-1|-|TRBV4-1
CASSQETGTPGSNEQFF
TGCGCCAGCAGCCAAGAGACCGGGACCCCTGGTTCCAATGAGCAGTTCTTC
>-|TRBJ1-4|-|TRBV11-2
CASSLDTGYGGEKLFF
TGTGCCAGCAGCTTAGATACGGGTTACGGGGGCGAAAAACTGTTTTTT
>-|TRBJ1-5|-|TRBV5-8
CASSFILFGQPQHF
TGTGCCAGCAGCTTTATATTGTTCGGACAGCCCCAGCATTTT
>-|TRBJ1-2|-|TRBV7-9
CASSRDANYGYTF
TGTGCCAGCAGCCGGGACGCTAACTATGGCTACACCTTC
>-|TRBJ1-1|TRBD1|TRBV28
CASSLIRTGGAFTEAFF
TGTGCCAGCAGTTTAATCAGGACAGGGGGCGCGTTCACTGAAGCTTTCTTT
>-|TRBJ1-1|-|TRBV4-2
CASSQGRVNTEAFF
TGTGCCAGCAGCCAAGGCCGGGTGAACACTGAAGCTTTCTTT
>once|TRBJ2-7|TRBD2|TRBV18
CASSPSLGLAGSYEQYF
TGTGCCAGCTCACCGAGCTTGGGACTAGCGGGATCCTACGAGCAGTACTTC
>-|TRBJ2-1|TRBD2|TRBV4-2
CASSQVVAGAYNEQFF
TGTGCCAGCAGCCAAGTAGTTGCGGGAGCCTACAATGAGCAGTTCTTC
>-|TRBJ1-2|TRBD1|TRBV4-2
CASSQVGPGGLVGYTF
TGTGCCAGCAGCCAAGTAGGTCCAGGGGGATTAGTTGGCTACACCTTC
>-|TRBJ1-1|-|TRBV28
CASSSLSTPNTEAFF
TGTGCCAGCAGTTCTCTCTCGACACCTAACACTGAAGCTTTCTTT
>few|TRBJ1-1|-|TRBV9
CASSPTSRVREAFF
TGTGCCAGCAGCCCGACCTCCAGAGTGCGGGAAGCTTTCTTT
>-|TRBJ2-1|TRBD2|TRBV15
CATSRDGTSGSVSYNEQFF
TGTGCCACCAGCAGAGACGGGACTAGCGGGAGTGTGTCCTACAATGAGCAGTTCTTC
>once|TRBJ2-3|TRBD1|TRBV28
CASSPGTGRVDTDTQYF
TGTGCCAGCAGTCCCGGGACAGGGCGGGTCGACACAGATACGCAGTATTTT
>-|TRBJ1-5|TRBD1|TRBV15
CATSRLTIQGAIQPQHF
TGTGCCACCAGCAGACTAACTATACAGGGGGCGATTCAGCCCCAGCATTTT
>few|TRBJ2-7|-|TRBV29-1
CSVNGQGGGTEQYF
TGCAGCGTTAACGGCCAAGGAGGAGGTACGGAGCAGTACTTC
>-|TRBJ2-3|TRBD2|TRBV11-2
CASSLGLAGETDTQYF
TGTGCCAGCAGCTTGGGACTAGCGGGAGAAACAGATACGCAGTATTTT
>-|TRBJ1-1|-|TRBV6-1
CASSAMNTEAFF
TGTGCCAGCAGCGCAATGAACACTGAAGCTTTCTTT